Below, one T cell receptor beta chain is given with its context. An end of the junction does not agree with germline; a read error may underlie this. This CDR3 is 13 amino acids long. The germline gives CDR1 LGHDT, CDR2 YNNKEL (reference sequence). These data belong to a study of blood T cell repertoires in COVID-19. Across the study: The cDNA or gDNA used as material had been derived from T cells, B-cell-depleted T cells, or PBMCs.

Sequencing used immunoSEQ multiplex PCR; TCRdb keeps in-frame clones, though not all of them. The data hold tens of thousands of clones, with about 83% observed a single time. The origin of this receptor is a woman in her 70s with acute or convalescent COVID-19. The sequencing input was peripheral blood. This chain uses TRBV3-1 (or the pseudogene TRBV3-2) with TRBJ1-2; D remains ambiguous. DNA of the CDR3: TGTGCCAGCAGCCAAGGGTTGGGCCTCCAACACGACTTC. This gives the protein CASSQGLGLQHDF.